The clone carrying this TCR beta chain was detected a few times. The antigen is not known. The study's library attached unique molecular identifiers to single cDNA molecules. One entry per CDR3 protein results from TCRdb running MiXCR on the RACE reads. The sample has about 250,000 distinct CDR3 sequences, around 7.3% seen once. These data are taken from a study of human T cells and chemical hapten exposure. Regarding the study as a whole: Versus controls, expanded TCRs had significantly more large CDR3 similarity clusters. The study found that PT1 expanded TCR counts correlated positively with patch test score.

Time point: pre-sensitization, week 0. Regarding treatment: therapeutic diphenylcyclopropenone sensitization with weekly scalp DPC. The study extracted total RNA from unfractionated whole blood. Germline values: CDR1 SGHKS, CDR2 YYEKEE (reference sequence). Between the trimmed V and J ends, which lost 3 bases and 0 bases, there was a span of 10 bases. CDR3 length equals 15 residues. This specimen consisted of whole blood, obtained in connection with sensitization to the hapten diphenylcyclopropenone (DPC). The source of this sequence is a man younger than 35 with alopecia areata. Some clones in this sample may be carry-over from other donors' samples. J is TRBJ2-1 and V is TRBV5-5, with D perhaps matching TRBD2 (6 bases). For the CDR3, the DNA is TGTGCCAGCAGCTCCAAGGGAGGCTCCTACAATGAGCAGTTCTTC. Translated, it gives CASSSKGGSYNEQFF.